This T cell receptor (beta chain) was sequenced in a study of vaccination effects on CD4 cells after COVID-19. The V gene's germline CDR1 is MNHEY and CDR2 SVGAGI. V lost 6 bases to trimming and J lost 8 bases; unmatched junction nucleotides: 9. The CDR3 runs to 14 residues. With respect to this clone: The antigen remains unidentified.

Scientists isolated CD4+ T cells after a roughly 10-day culture period ended. Participants were vaccinated with two doses of either the BNT162b2 or mRNA-1273 vaccine. TCRdb's copy holds only in-frame clones and misses some; the assay was immunoSEQ multiplex PCR. This sample has about 66,000 clones, with less than 85% found just once. This TCR came from a human donor who received a COVID-19 vaccine. The starting material was CD4+ T cells from PBMCs cultured without peptide, obtained after COVID-19 vaccination. This chain connects TRBV6-5 to TRBJ1-2, with 10 bases matching TRBD1. CDR3 DNA sequence: TGTGCCAGCAGGGGGACAGGGGTTATTTCGGGCTACACCTTC. This encodes CASRGTGVISGYTF.